This T cell receptor (beta chain) derives from a study of CD8 T cells in ankylosing spondylitis. Overall study results and limits: A motif in TCR beta, a set of under ten highly homologous variants, appeared characteristic of ankylosing spondylitis blood.

This clonotype was seen a few times. What it binds is unknown. Researchers built TCR beta libraries using quantitative 5'-RACE with molecular barcodes. A single record per CDR3 protein comes from TCRdb applying MiXCR to the 5' RACE reads. In the table there are fewer than 500,000 distinct CDR3 sequences, around 20% of which are singletons. The source is a male donor with ankylosing spondylitis. Sequenced material: blood, either unsorted or a sorted T cell fraction (not recorded which).

Written as DNA, the CDR3 is TGTGCCAGCAGTGATCCAGGGGTACGCAATCAGCCCCAGCATTTT. Residues: CASSDPGVRNQPQHF. The chain has TRBV6-1 and TRBJ1-5, with D possibly matching TRBD1 (6 bases). V lost 3 bases and J lost 2, with 11 bases in between. Germline V lookup: CDR1 MNHNS, CDR2 SASEGT. CDR3 length: 15 residues.